The TCR beta chain described here comes from a study of cytomegalovirus exposure and HLA in healthy donors. Study-wide context: Most donors, about 77% of a few hundred genotyped, fell in the Caucasian-associated ancestry cluster. General study results and limits: While the bulk of TCR sequences proved rare, some public TCRs turned up in many donors. In a later analysis, a missense DCLRE1C variant was linked to TCR beta V- and J-gene trimming. With further analysis later on, most CMV-associated TCR beta chains appeared HLA-restricted.

A remark on this clone: Its cognate antigen is unknown.

The CDR3 spans 14 residues. Per germline, CDR1 LNHDA and CDR2 SQIVND (reference sequence). V trimming: 10 bases; J trimming: 1 base; junction bases outside the gene matches: 6. The PCR contained 60 Vbeta and 13 Jbeta primers. Using immunoSEQ multiplex PCR, the repertoire was profiled, and TCRdb retains in-frame clones only, with some absent. Among fewer than 250,000 clones listed, 82% were seen once. The source of this sequence is a man between 40 and 49 years old in good health and CMV-seropositive. The sequencing input was PBMCs. This chain connects TRBV19 to TRBJ2-2, with 7 bases fitting TRBD1. CDR3 protein: CATRQGQNTGELFF. The CDR3, as DNA: TGTGCCACCCGACAGGGACAGAACACCGGGGAGCTGTTTTTT.